This T cell receptor (beta chain) emerged from a study of T cells in women clearing cervical HPV infection. The repertoire was sequenced with immunoSEQ multiplex PCR; TCRdb's copy has only in-frame clones and lacks some. Recorded here are under 35,000 clones; the top ten clones represent roughly 4%. Per the germline V gene, CDR1 is DFQATT and CDR2 is SNEGSKA (reference sequence). The CDR3 has 15 amino acids. V lost 3 bases and J 8 bases, leaving 20 bases between the germline ends. Comments on this clone: Read sequence stops 3 residues before the CDR3 end, and the germline J gene provides the missing end.

The chain couples TRBV20-1 to TRBJ2-1; D tentatively fits TRBD1 or TRBD2 (5 bases each). The material sequenced was blood buffy coat. The TCR comes from a woman aged 18 to 75 with a cervical HPV16 infection that either progressed to CIN3+ or cleared (not recorded which). The part of the CDR3 DNA that was read is TGCAGTGCTAGGGAGAAGAGGGGTTCTTTCTATGAG. The encoded protein is CSAREKRGSFYE. The full CDR3 reads CSAREKRGSFYEQFF.